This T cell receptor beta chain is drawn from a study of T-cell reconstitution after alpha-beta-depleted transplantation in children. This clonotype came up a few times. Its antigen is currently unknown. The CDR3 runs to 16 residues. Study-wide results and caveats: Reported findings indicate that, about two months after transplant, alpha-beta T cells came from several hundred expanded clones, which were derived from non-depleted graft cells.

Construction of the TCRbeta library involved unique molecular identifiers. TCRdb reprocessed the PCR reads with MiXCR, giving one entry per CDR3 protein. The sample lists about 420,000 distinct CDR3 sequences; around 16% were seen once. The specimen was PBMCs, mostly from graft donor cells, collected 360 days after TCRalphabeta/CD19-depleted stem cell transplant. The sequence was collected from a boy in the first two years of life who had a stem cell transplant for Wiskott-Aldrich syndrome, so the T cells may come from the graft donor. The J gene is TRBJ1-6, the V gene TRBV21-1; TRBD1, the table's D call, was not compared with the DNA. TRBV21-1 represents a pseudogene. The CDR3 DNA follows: TGTGCCAGCAGCAGCCGGACAGGGAAGGGTAATTCACCCCTCCACTTT. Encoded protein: CASSSRTGKGNSPLHF.